The next 18 T cell receptor beta chains were all read from a single sample in a study of T cell changes during pregnancy in multiple sclerosis. Libraries were prepared by immunoSEQ multiplex PCR; TCRdb keeps only in-frame clonotypes and omits some of them. The profile shows about 28,000 clones, roughly 88% of them singletons. The starting material was CD4+ T cells from peripheral blood mononuclear cells, obtained in the first trimester of pregnancy. These TCRs come from a female donor in good health, enrolled as a control in a pregnancy study.

The gene calls are TRBV5-1 and TRBJ2-5; a possible D gene is TRBD2 (6 bases). The V gene lost 5 bases and the J gene lost 4 bases, with 15 bases spanning the gap. This CDR3 is built from 14 residues. CDR1 SGHRS and CDR2 YFSETQ come from the germline V gene. CDR3 nucleotide sequence: TGCGCCAGCAGTTTTAGCGGAGGGCTAGAGACCCAGTACTTC. This translates into CASSFSGGLETQYF.

CDR3 sequence: CASSLTGGRDTQYF. The CDR3 DNA is TGTGCCAGCAGCTTAACCGGGGGTCGGGATACGCAGTATTTT. This chain links TRBV11-2 with TRBJ2-3; tentative D call: TRBD2 (6 bases). Between the trimmed V and J ends, which lost 2 bases and 6 bases, there was a span of 12 bases. The CDR3 extends over 14 amino acids. In germline, CDR1 is SGHAT, CDR2 FQNNGV.

This clone has only a few counts. This sequence joins TRBV7-9 and TRBJ2-2, with a possible D match to TRBD1 (5 bases). V was pared by 1 base and J by 5 bases, with 11 bases between. Per germline, CDR1 SEHNR and CDR2 FQNEAQ (reference sequence). The CDR3 consists of 15 residues. CDR3 nucleotide sequence: TGTGCCAGCAGCTTAGACCAGGGATGGACCGGGGAGCTGTTTTTT. Translated, it gives CASSLDQGWTGELFF.

The chain is built from TRBV7-8 and TRBJ2-3; 13 bases map to TRBD2. The trim removed 5 bases at V and 4 bases at J, leaving 6 bases unmatched. CDR1 is SGHVS, CDR2 FQNEAQ, per germline. The CDR3 length is 16 residues. The CDR3 coding sequence is TGTGCCAGCAGCCAACTAGCGGGGGGGATCTCAGATACGCAGTATTTT. It codes for CASSQLAGGISDTQYF. Supplemented by reference TRBV7-8 and TRBJ2-3, the full variable domain reads GAGVSQSPRYKVAKRGQDVALRCDPISGHVSLFWYQQALGQGPEFLTYFQNEAQLDKSGLPSDRFFAERPEGSVSTLKIQRTQQEDSAVYLCASSQLAGGISDTQYFGPGTRLTVL.

The V call is TRBV5-6, the J call TRBJ2-2; D remains ambiguous. The length of the CDR3 is 15 residues. Trimming removed 1 base from V and 7 bases from J, with 14 bases in between. Germline lookup yields CDR1 SGHDT and CDR2 YYEEEE. The DNA of the CDR3 is TGTGCCAGCAGCTTGCCAGGCTTTACGTACGGGGAGCTGTTTTTT. It codes for CASSLPGFTYGELFF.

The CDR3 is CASSPRASGGQETQYF. The CDR3 DNA follows: TGTGCCAGTAGCCCAAGGGCTAGCGGGGGGCAAGAGACCCAGTACTTC. The rearrangement uses TRBV19 and TRBJ2-5; TRBD2 matches 11 bases. Trimming took 6 bases from V and 2 from J; bases not matched to a gene: 8. CDR1 is LNHDA, CDR2 SQIVND, per germline (reference sequence). The CDR3 has 16 residues.

This clone was found once. This sequence joins TRBV11-2 and TRBJ1-1; D gene unclear. Germline CDR1 reads SGHAT; CDR2 reads FQNNGV. V dropped 7 bases and J dropped 7 bases, with 19 bases sitting between them. CDR3 length: 14 amino acids. Here the CDR3 reads CASTLTWLSGEAFF. The CDR3 DNA reads as TGTGCCAGCACCCTTACATGGCTCTCTGGTGAAGCTTTCTTT.

The V gene is TRBV5-6, the J gene TRBJ2-7, with D hard to call. V was shortened by 4 bases and J by 0 bases, with 14 bases between the two germline ends. This CDR3 has 15 residues. Germline lookup yields CDR1 SGHDT and CDR2 YYEEEE. DNA for the CDR3: TGTGCCAGCAGCACGGCAGGCCTAAGCTCCTACGAGCAGTACTTC. Protein product: CASSTAGLSSYEQYF.

The rearrangement uses TRBV6-1 and TRBJ2-3; a possible D gene is TRBD1 (5 bases). The germline gives CDR1 MNHNS, CDR2 SASEGT. The CDR3 spans 12 residues. Deletions cut 4 bases from V and 4 bases from J, with 6 bases between. CDR3 coding DNA: TGTGCCAGCAGTGCCAGGGCAGATACGCAGTATTTT. It codes for CASSARADTQYF.

The CDR3 bases are TGTGCCAGCACTAGGAACACCGGGGAGCTGTTTTTT. Protein sequence: CASTRNTGELFF. The genes are TRBV6-5 and TRBJ2-2; D uncertain. The CDR3 runs 12 residues. Germline values: CDR1 MNHEY, CDR2 SVGAGI. Between the trimmed V and J ends, which lost 7 bases and 1 base, there was a span of 4 bases.

The V call is TRBV19, the J call TRBJ1-4; a possible D gene is TRBD1 (6 bases). Germline CDR1 LNHDA, CDR2 SQIVND (reference sequence). CDR3 size: 15 residues. The V end lost 6 bases, the J end lost 0 bases, and 11 bases lay between the germline ends. Here the CDR3 DNA reads TGTGCCAGTAGCAATACAGGGTCAACTAATGAAAAACTGTTTTTT. Its translation: CASSNTGSTNEKLFF.

The rearrangement joins TRBV18 to TRBJ2-7; D might be TRBD1 (6 bases). Germline V gene data show CDR1 as KGHSH and CDR2 as LQKENI. V lost 6 bases to trimming and J lost 6 bases, with 15 bases between them. The length of the CDR3 is 13 residues. The CDR3: CASSQGSGGEQYF. CDR3 bases: TGTGCCAGCTCTCAGGGGTCCGGCGGCGAGCAGTACTTC. The variable domain in full, completed from reference TRBV18 and TRBJ2-7, reads NAGVMQNPRHLVRRRGQEARLRCSPMKGHSHVYWYRQLPEEGLKFMVYLQKENIIDESGMPKERFSAEFPKEGPSILRIQQVVRGDSAAYFCASSQGSGGEQYFGPGTRLTVT.

The chain has TRBV7-2 and TRBJ1-2, with a tentative D call TRBD1 (5 bases). The CDR3 runs to 13 residues. V was cut by 2 bases and J by 3 bases, with 7 bases left in between. CDR1 SGHTA and CDR2 FQGNSA come from the germline V gene. This CDR3 reads CASSLSQDYGYTF. The CDR3 bases are TGTGCCAGCAGCTTATCACAGGACTATGGCTACACCTTC.

The chain carries TRBV27 and TRBJ2-7, with a weak D call TRBD1 (6 bases). The CDR3 spans 15 residues. V shed 3 bases and J shed 5 bases, with 17 bases lying between them. CDR1 is MNHEY, CDR2 SMNVEV, per germline (reference sequence). CDR3 sequence: CASSFFGQGRNEQYF. The CDR3 DNA sequence: TGTGCCAGCAGTTTCTTTGGGCAGGGGCGGAACGAGCAGTACTTC.

The chain carries TRBV5-4 and TRBJ2-4; 8 nucleotides line up with TRBD2. Germline V gene sequence: CDR1 SGHNT, CDR2 YYREEE (reference sequence). The CDR3 sequence is 16 residues long. J gave up 5 bases and V 3 bases, and 10 bases lay outside the gene matches. The CDR3 DNA sequence: TGTGCCAGCAGCTCGAAATATAGCGGGGAGGAAAACATTCAGTACTTC. Translation: CASSSKYSGEENIQYF.

The J gene is TRBJ1-4, the V gene TRBV5-1; D unclear. The germline gives CDR1 SGHRS, CDR2 YFSETQ. V lost 0 bases, J lost 0 bases, and 6 bases lay in between. CDR3 length: 15 residues. CDR3 sequence: CASSLDTATNEKLFF. The CDR3 nucleotides read TGCGCCAGCAGCTTGGACACAGCAACTAATGAAAAACTGTTTTTT.

The chain employs TRBV2 and TRBJ2-3; tentatively, D is TRBD2 (5 bases). In germline, CDR1 is SNHLY, CDR2 FYNNEI. The CDR3 is made up of 15 amino acids. The V end lost 1 base, the J end lost 3 bases, and 11 bases lay between the germline ends. For the CDR3, the DNA is TGTGCCAGCAGTGAAGGACTCTGGGAGACAGATACGCAGTATTTT. It translates to CASSEGLWETDTQYF. The complete variable domain, with remaining parts taken from reference TRBV2 and TRBJ2-3, reads EPEVTQTPSHQVTQMGQEVILRCVPISNHLYFYWYRQILGQKVEFLVSFYNNEISEKSEIFDDQFSVERPDGSNFTLKIRSTKLEDSAMYFCASSEGLWETDTQYFGPGTRLTVL.

This chain joins TRBV21-1 and TRBJ1-4. TRBV21-1 has pseudogene status. The CDR3 extends over 15 amino acids. CDR3: CASSRTGEANEKLFF. CDR3 nucleotide sequence: TGTGCCAGCAGCAGGACGGGAGAAGCTAATGAAAAACTGTTTTTT.